These 24 T cell receptor beta chains were sequenced from one sample in a study of T cell repertoires in cytomegalovirus infection. TCRdb independently ran MiXCR on the reads; one entry per CDR3 protein. Among roughly 230,000 distinct CDR3 sequences, about 20% were seen once, and the ten largest hold 15% to 20%. Material: CD8+ T cells from PBMCs. These receptors came from a human donor in good health (CMV status not recorded). Some clones in this sample may be carry-over from other donors' samples.

V usage is TRBV28 and J usage is TRBJ2-1; 8 bases are a match to TRBD2. This CDR3 contains 15 residues. CDR1 is MDHEN, CDR2 SYDVKM, per germline. Trimming cost V 1 base and J 8 bases; bases outside gene matches: 7. In DNA, the CDR3 is TGTGCCAGCAGTTTATTTCAGGGACTAGGGGATGAGCAGTTCTTC. It encodes CASSLFQGLGDEQFF.

The chain's CDR3 is CSVAQGVTDTQYF. In DNA form, the CDR3 reads TGCAGCGTTGCACAGGGGGTCACAGATACGCAGTATTTT. V and J are TRBV29-1 and TRBJ2-3; TRBD1 matches at 8 bases. Germline V CDR1 and CDR2: SQVTM, ANQGSEA. V was clipped by 4 bases and J by 2 bases; unmatched bases: 2. The CDR3 consists of 13 residues.

This clonotype showed up just a few times. The rearrangement links TRBV12-3 or TRBV12-4 to TRBJ2-5; D gene uncertain. The CDR3 has 14 amino acids. With 5 bases removed from V and 2 bases from J, the gap between germline ends came to 12 bases. CDR3 sequence: CASSPRIQQETQYF. CDR3 DNA: TGTGCCAGCAGTCCAAGGATCCAACAAGAGACCCAGTACTTC.

This clonotype was counted only a few times. This chain links TRBV7-9 with TRBJ2-4; 10 bases map to TRBD2. This CDR3 region has 14 residues. Unmatched junction bases numbered 4, after V lost 4 bases and J lost 7 bases. The germline gives CDR1 SEHNR, CDR2 FQNEAQ (reference sequence). CDR3 loop: CASSSGLANNIQYF. In nucleotides, the CDR3 is TGTGCCAGCAGCTCGGGACTAGCGAATAACATTCAGTACTTC.

This chain connects TRBV13 to TRBJ2-7; 10 bases line up with TRBD1. Germline CDR1 and CDR2: PRHDT and FYEKMQ (reference sequence). Unmatched junction bases numbered 9, after V lost 4 bases and J lost 6 bases. The CDR3 length is 15 residues. CDR3 DNA: TGTGCCAGCAGCTCTCCGGGACAGGGGTTGTTCGAGCAGTACTTC. Its protein product is CASSSPGQGLFEQYF.

This chain uses TRBV5-5 with TRBJ2-1, with a possible D match to TRBD1 (5 bases). This CDR3 region has 16 residues. CDR1 and CDR2 from the germline V gene are SGHKS and YYEKEE (reference sequence). Trimming stripped 4 bases from V and 7 bases from J, with 21 bases between. CDR3 bases: TGTGCCAGCAGCGCGACCCGGACACGGTACTGGAATGAGCAGTTCTTC. This encodes CASSATRTRYWNEQFF.

The rearrangement joins TRBV11-2 to TRBJ2-5; TRBD2 matches 12 bases. The germline CDR1 and CDR2 sequences are SGHAT and FQNNGV. J was trimmed by 0 bases and V by 5 bases; bases with no gene match: 4. The CDR3 consists of 16 residues. The chain's CDR3 is CASSPLAGGYQETQYF. In nucleotides, the CDR3 is TGTGCCAGCAGCCCCCTAGCGGGGGGGTACCAAGAGACCCAGTACTTC.

This clonotype was found many times. The chain carries TRBV7-6 and TRBJ2-3, with D possibly called TRBD1 or TRBD2 (6 bases each). CDR1 is SGHVS and CDR2 is FNYEAQ in the germline V gene. The CDR3 has 15 residues. The ends were cut back, 3 bases at V and 0 bases at J, with 10 bases in the middle. The CDR3 loop is CASSFYGGSTDTQYF. The CDR3 DNA follows: TGTGCCAGCAGCTTCTACGGGGGCAGCACAGATACGCAGTATTTT. The full variable domain, rest sourced from reference TRBV7-6 and TRBJ2-3, is GAGVSQSPRYKVTKRGQDVALRCDPISGHVSLYWYRQALGQGPEFLTYFNYEAQQDKSGLPNDRFSAERPEGSISTLTIQRTEQRDSAMYRCASSFYGGSTDTQYFGPGTRLTVL.

This clonotype appeared many times. The V call is TRBV28, the J call TRBJ1-5, with 8 bases lining up with TRBD1. Germline V gene lookup returns CDR1 MDHEN and CDR2 SYDVKM. The CDR3 loop spans 16 amino acids. V shed 4 bases, J shed 3 bases, and the junction held 8 bases outside the gene matches. The CDR3 DNA sequence: TGTGCCAGCAGTTCCGTTCAGGGGGCAAACAATCAGCCCCAGCATTTT. Its protein product is CASSSVQGANNQPQHF.

The chain joins TRBV30 to TRBJ2-3, with D tentatively TRBD2 (5 bases). Trimming stripped 5 bases from V and 2 bases from J, with 8 bases between. Germline-derived CDR1 and CDR2 are GTSNPN and SVGIG (reference sequence). The CDR3 has 12 residues. The CDR3, as DNA: TGTGCCTGGCTGGGAGTCACAGATACGCAGTATTTT. Residues: CAWLGVTDTQYF.

The sample holds a few counts of this clonotype. The chain recombines TRBV20-1 with TRBJ2-7; the match to TRBD1 covers 7 bases. V lost 0 bases and J lost 7; bases outside the gene matches: 3. The CDR3 has 12 residues. Looked up from germline, CDR1 is DFQATT and CDR2 is SNEGSKA (reference sequence). The CDR3 region is CSARDTGDEQYF. Here the CDR3 DNA reads TGCAGTGCTAGAGATACAGGGGATGAGCAGTACTTC.

This clonotype was seen many times. The chain carries TRBV7-2 and TRBJ1-5; D is unresolved. This CDR3 is 13 amino acids long. Germline CDR1 is SGHTA and CDR2 is FQGNSA. V lost 4 bases, J lost 3 bases, and 7 bases lay in between. The CDR3 DNA follows: TGTGCCAGCAGCTCAGACTACAATCAGCCCCAGCATTTT. Translating it yields CASSSDYNQPQHF.

V and J are TRBV2 and TRBJ2-5; 9 bases align to TRBD2. Germline CDR1 reads SNHLY; CDR2 reads FYNNEI. The CDR3 sequence is 16 residues long. V lost 4 bases and J lost 4; bases outside the gene matches: 10. The CDR3 sequence: CASSVLGTSNLETQYF. The DNA of the CDR3 is TGTGCCAGCAGTGTTTTGGGGACTAGCAATCTAGAGACCCAGTACTTC. The full variable domain, with the rest looked up from reference TRBV2 and TRBJ2-5, is EPEVTQTPSHQVTQMGQEVILRCVPISNHLYFYWYRQILGQKVEFLVSFYNNEISEKSEIFDDQFSVERPDGSNFTLKIRSTKLEDSAMYFCASSVLGTSNLETQYFGPGTRLLVL.

This clonotype has only a few counts. V is TRBV6-6 and J is TRBJ1-6, with a weak D call TRBD1 (6 bases). Between the trimmed V and J ends, which lost 3 bases and 6 bases, there was a span of 15 bases. Germline CDR1 is MNHNY and CDR2 is SVGAGI (reference sequence). This CDR3 comprises 16 residues. The CDR3 DNA follows: TGTGCCAGCAGTTATCTTCGGACAGATTTTAATTCACCCCTCCACTTT. Protein sequence: CASSYLRTDFNSPLHF.

This chain joins TRBV19 and TRBJ2-1; D perhaps matches TRBD2 (7 bases). CDR3 length: 13 amino acids. Germline CDR1 LNHDA, CDR2 SQIVND (reference sequence). Trimming stripped 7 bases from V and 5 bases from J, with 12 bases between. The CDR3 bases are TGTGCCAGTAACGAGGGGGGGAACAATGAGCAGTTCTTC. Translated, it gives CASNEGGNNEQFF.

This clonotype came up a few times. The chain carries TRBV6-1 and TRBJ1-2; D gene ambiguous. This CDR3 comprises 12 residues. V lost 3 bases to trimming and J lost 5 bases, with 7 bases between them. From germline, CDR1 is MNHNS and CDR2 SASEGT. CDR3 amino acids: CASSDVTYGYTF. CDR3 nucleotide sequence: TGTGCCAGCAGTGACGTGACTTATGGCTACACCTTC.

This sequence joins TRBV4-1 and TRBJ2-1, with D hard to call. The V gene lost 0 bases and the J gene lost 3 bases, with 6 bases spanning the gap. Germline values: CDR1 MGHRA, CDR2 YSYEKL. This CDR3 has 14 amino acids. The CDR3 DNA reads TGCGCCAGCAGCCAAGATTCTTTCTACAATGAGCAGTTCTTC. Protein product: CASSQDSFYNEQFF.

This clonotype was counted a few times. The gene calls are TRBV19 and TRBJ2-1, with D perhaps being TRBD1 or TRBD2 (5 bases each). Germline assignment: CDR1 LNHDA and CDR2 SQIVND (reference sequence). The V gene lost 5 bases and the J gene lost 3 bases, with 11 bases spanning the gap. The CDR3 has 14 amino acids. CDR3 sequence: CASSYGTYYNEQFF. CDR3 in DNA: TGTGCCAGTAGTTACGGGACCTACTACAATGAGCAGTTCTTC.

The J gene is TRBJ1-1, the V gene TRBV7-6; D is unclear. The CDR3 totals 14 residues. From germline, CDR1 is SGHVS and CDR2 FNYEAQ. The germline V and J ends were trimmed by 3 bases and 2 bases, with 10 bases remaining between them. The CDR3, as DNA: TGTGCCAGCAGCTTTGCTTCCGATAACACTGAAGCTTTCTTT. Its protein is CASSFASDNTEAFF.

This clonotype was counted a few times. This chain uses TRBV7-9 with TRBJ1-1; 7 nucleotides agree with TRBD1. Trimming cost V 0 bases and J 12 bases; bases outside gene matches: 13. Per germline, CDR1 SEHNR and CDR2 FQNEAQ (reference sequence). The CDR3 has 15 residues. The CDR3 sequence: CASSLARGLEMKPFF. In nucleotides, the CDR3 is TGTGCCAGCAGCTTAGCTAGGGGGCTCGAAATGAAACCTTTCTTT.

The V call is TRBV29-1, the J call TRBJ1-5, with D unresolved. Deletions cut 3 bases from V and 6 bases from J, with 12 bases between. Germline V gene sequence: CDR1 SQVTM, CDR2 ANQGSEA. The CDR3 spans 13 residues. For the CDR3, the DNA is TGCAGCGTTGAGGCGGGAGCGGGTCAGCCCCAGCATTTT. Translated: CSVEAGAGQPQHF.

CDR3: CSARQDGRYNSPLHF. The CDR3 DNA is TGCAGTGCTAGACAAGACGGACGCTATAATTCACCCCTCCACTTT. The chain combines TRBV20-1 with TRBJ1-6, with D unclear. In germline, CDR1 is DFQATT, CDR2 SNEGSKA (reference sequence). V was trimmed by 2 bases and J by 3 bases, leaving 11 bases between them. The CDR3 is 15 amino acids.

The V call is TRBV7-2, the J call TRBJ2-3; the D is unclear. The ends were cut back, 2 bases at V and 2 bases at J, with 8 bases in the middle. This CDR3 spans 14 amino acids. Germline CDR1 reads SGHTA; CDR2 reads FQGNSA. As DNA, the CDR3 is TGTGCCAGCAGCTTACAAACTCTCACAGATACGCAGTATTTT. Amino acids: CASSLQTLTDTQYF.

This clonotype was detected many times. The CDR3 DNA reads TGTGCCAGCAGCTCATCCCAGGGGTATCAAGAGACCCAGTACTTC. It yields the protein CASSSSQGYQETQYF. This sequence joins TRBV7-8 and TRBJ2-5; possibly TRBD1 for D (6 bases). Per the germline V gene, CDR1 is SGHVS and CDR2 is FQNEAQ. This CDR3 has 15 residues. V dropped 4 bases and J dropped 2 bases, with 14 bases sitting between them. Using reference TRBV7-8 and TRBJ2-5 for the parts outside the CDR3, the full variable domain is GAGVSQSPRYKVAKRGQDVALRCDPISGHVSLFWYQQALGQGPEFLTYFQNEAQLDKSGLPSDRFFAERPEGSVSTLKIQRTQQEDSAVYLCASSSSQGYQETQYFGPGTRLLVL.